This passage covers 5 T cell receptor beta chains from one sample sequenced in a study of memory CD4+ T cells and cytomegalovirus serostatus. The sort gate was single viable CD3+CD4+CD8-CD45RO+ cells for memory CD4+ T cells. Sequenced by immunoSEQ multiplex PCR; TCRdb stores in-frame clones only, minus some. The table shows about 42,000 clones, with over 70% occurring only once. Material: memory CD4+ T cells from blood. These receptors were collected from an adult in good health and CMV-seronegative.

A few counts support this clone. The V and J genes are TRBV13 and TRBJ1-6, with 7 nucleotides matching TRBD1. After removal of 7 bases from V and 9 bases from J, the junction contained 6 bases not matched to a gene. Germline CDR1 is PRHDT and CDR2 is FYEKMQ (reference sequence). The CDR3 is 13 amino acids. CDR3 nucleotide sequence: TGTGCCAGCACTCGGACAGGCATTTCACCCCTCCACTTT. Its translation: CASTRTGISPLHF.

This sequence joins TRBV28 and TRBJ2-7; 7 bases line up with TRBD1. The ends lost 3 bases at V and 2 bases at J; junction bases unmatched: 7. The CDR3 extends over 15 amino acids. Germline loops: CDR1 MDHEN, CDR2 SYDVKM. CDR3 protein: CASSFTGANPYEQYF. Written as DNA, the CDR3 is TGTGCCAGCAGTTTTACAGGGGCGAACCCCTACGAGCAGTACTTC.

J is TRBJ2-7 and V is TRBV28; TRBD1 aligns across 8 bases. J gave up 5 bases and V 2 bases, and 5 bases lay outside the gene matches. CDR3 size: 14 residues. From germline, CDR1 is MDHEN and CDR2 SYDVKM. This CDR3 is CASSLIQGAHEQYF. In DNA, the CDR3 is TGTGCCAGCAGTTTAATCCAGGGGGCCCACGAGCAGTACTTC. Based on the CDR3 plus reference TRBV28 and TRBJ2-7, the full variable domain is DVKVTQSSRYLVKRTGEKVFLECVQDMDHENMFWYRQDPGLGLRLIYFSYDVKMKEKGDIPEGYSVSREKKERFSLILESASTNQTSMYLCASSLIQGAHEQYFGPGTRLTVT.

The chain recombines TRBV30 with TRBJ1-5, with D possibly TRBD1 on 5 matching bases. Germline V gene data show CDR1 as GTSNPN and CDR2 as SVGIG (reference sequence). V was cut by 3 bases and J by 2 bases, with 14 bases left in between. The CDR3 covers 15 residues. The CDR3 DNA sequence: TGTGCCTGGAGCGAGACCCTGGGGGGCAATCAGCCCCAGCATTTT. Protein product: CAWSETLGGNQPQHF.

The chain employs TRBV10-3 and TRBJ2-2; no definite D call. The V end lost 4 bases, the J end lost 1 base, and 10 bases lay between the germline ends. From germline, CDR1 is ENHRY and CDR2 SYGVKD. The CDR3 sequence is 15 residues long. The CDR3 DNA reads as TGTGCCATCAGTGGGGCTGGGGAGAACACCGGGGAGCTGTTTTTT. Protein product: CAISGAGENTGELFF.